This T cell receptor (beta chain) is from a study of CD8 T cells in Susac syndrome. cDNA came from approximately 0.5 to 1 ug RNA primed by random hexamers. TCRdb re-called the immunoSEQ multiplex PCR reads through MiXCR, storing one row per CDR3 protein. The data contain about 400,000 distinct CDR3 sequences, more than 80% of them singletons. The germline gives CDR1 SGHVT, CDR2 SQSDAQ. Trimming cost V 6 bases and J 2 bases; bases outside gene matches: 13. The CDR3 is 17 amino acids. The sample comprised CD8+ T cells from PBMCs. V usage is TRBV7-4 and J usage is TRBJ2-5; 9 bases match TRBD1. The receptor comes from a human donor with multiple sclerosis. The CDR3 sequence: CASSLEVPGQGQETQYF. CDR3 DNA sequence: TGTGCCAGCAGTCTGGAAGTCCCGGGACAGGGTCAAGAGACCCAGTACTTC. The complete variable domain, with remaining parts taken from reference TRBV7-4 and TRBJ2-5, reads GAGVSQSPRYKVAKRGRDVALRCDSISGHVTLYWYRQTLGQGSEVLTYSQSDAQRDKSGRPSGRFSAERPERSVSTLKIQRTEQGDSAVYLCASSLEVPGQGQETQYFGPGTRLLVL.